The 29 T cell receptor beta chains given below trace back to one sample, sequenced in a study of shared clonotypes between healthy human individuals. The table came from immunoSEQ multiplex PCR; TCRdb's copy has only in-frame clones and leaves some out. The sample gives a few million clones, approximately 96% of which show up once; roughly 0.13% is in the top ten. Sequencing input: naive CD4+ T cells sorted from blood. Subset indicated: CD45RA+ positively selected. The receptors come from a man between 18 and 29 years old in good health.

V and J are TRBV7-9 and TRBJ2-2, with D unresolved. Trimming took off 0 bases at V and 3 bases at J, with 11 bases between the two ends. Germline CDR1 reads SEHNR; CDR2 reads FQNEAQ (reference sequence). The CDR3 loop spans 16 amino acids. The CDR3 DNA follows: TGTGCCAGCAGCTTAGCGCGGCCGCTACACACCGGGGAGCTGTTTTTT. Protein product: CASSLARPLHTGELFF.

This clone has just one count. This chain uses TRBV5-6 with TRBJ2-1, with TRBD2 matching over 7 bases. CDR3 length equals 16 residues. Germline-derived CDR1 and CDR2 are SGHDT and YYEEEE. After removal of 5 bases from V and 2 bases from J, the junction contained 10 bases not matched to a gene. The CDR3 bases are TGTGCCAGCAGGTTAGCGCCGAGCGGGGCCTACAATGAGCAGTTCTTC. It codes for CASRLAPSGAYNEQFF.

This chain uses TRBV28 with TRBJ2-2; 7 nucleotides match TRBD2. CDR3 length equals 14 residues. Germline values: CDR1 MDHEN, CDR2 SYDVKM. V shed 9 bases and J 0 bases; nucleotides not matched to a gene: 4. CDR3 residues: CARSAGTNTGELFF. The CDR3 region has the DNA TGTGCCAGGTCAGCGGGGACGAACACCGGGGAGCTGTTTTTT.

The gene calls are TRBV7-3 and TRBJ1-2; D gene uncertain. The germline CDR1 and CDR2 sequences are SGHTA and FQGTGA. The CDR3 length is 16 residues. V was shortened by 3 bases and J by 4 bases, with 18 bases between the two germline ends. CDR3 coding DNA: TGTGCCAGCAGCTTTCGATCGGACCCGCGGGTCTATGGCTACACCTTC. Amino acids: CASSFRSDPRVYGYTF.

The chain carries TRBV25-1 and TRBJ2-5; 8 bases are a match to TRBD1. Germline CDR1 MGHDK, CDR2 SYGVNS. V gave up 6 bases and J gave up 2 bases; unmatched junction bases: 8. CDR3 length equals 15 residues. CDR3 DNA sequence: TGTGCCAGCAGCCAAAGACAGGGGAATCAAGAGACCCAGTACTTC. It is translated as CASSQRQGNQETQYF.

This CDR3 is CASTPGGSYNSPLHF. Written as DNA, the CDR3 is TGTGCCAGTACCCCAGGGGGTTCCTATAATTCACCCCTCCACTTT. The gene calls are TRBV19 and TRBJ1-6, with 7 nucleotides matching TRBD1. V was clipped by 7 bases and J by 1 base; unmatched bases: 4. The germline CDR1 and CDR2 sequences are LNHDA and SQIVND (reference sequence). The CDR3 consists of 15 residues.

The V and J genes are TRBV6-1 and TRBJ1-2; TRBD1 might be the D (5 bases). The CDR3 contains 12 residues. Germline CDR1 and CDR2: MNHNS and SASEGT. Deletions cut 8 bases from V and 4 bases from J, with 11 bases between. The CDR3 DNA is TGTGCCAGCCTGACAGAGATCTATGGCTACACCTTC. Translation: CASLTEIYGYTF.

The V and J genes are TRBV7-2 and TRBJ1-4, with TRBD1 identical over 7 bases. Germline CDR1 reads SGHTA; CDR2 reads FQGNSA. The CDR3 has 14 amino acids. V shed 5 bases and J 6 bases; nucleotides not matched to a gene: 6. The DNA for the CDR3 is TGTGCCAGCAGCCTTACAGGGGATGATGAAAAACTGTTTTTT. Protein sequence: CASSLTGDDEKLFF.

The chain recombines TRBV2 with TRBJ2-7; unclear D gene. V was shortened by 9 bases and J by 6 bases, with 15 bases between the two germline ends. The CDR3 sequence is 12 residues long. Germline CDR1 and CDR2: SNHLY and FYNNEI. Here the CDR3 reads CASKVIGSEQYF. Here the CDR3 DNA reads TGTGCCAGTAAGGTGATAGGTAGCGAGCAGTACTTC.

The chain joins TRBV5-6 to TRBJ2-3; TRBD2 matches at 8 bases. Trimming at V came to 4 bases and at J to 3 bases, leaving 13 bases not matched to a gene. The CDR3 contains 17 residues. The V gene's germline CDR1 is SGHDT and CDR2 YYEEEE. As DNA, the CDR3 is TGTGCCAGCAGCGACCCCGAGCGGGAGAGGTCAACAGATACGCAGTATTTT. Its translation: CASSDPERERSTDTQYF.

The chain recombines TRBV5-1 with TRBJ2-1, with 8 bases aligning to TRBD2. CDR1 is SGHRS, CDR2 YFSETQ, per germline. The CDR3 extends over 14 amino acids. V was pared by 4 bases and J by 8 bases, with 8 bases of the junction left unmatched. In DNA, the CDR3 is TGCGCCAGCAGCCGGGGGGGAGCGCCCCATGAGCAGTTCTTC. It codes for CASSRGGAPHEQFF.

The rearrangement uses TRBV5-1 and TRBJ2-2, with TRBD1 as a possible D gene (5 bases). The V end was cut by 0 bases, the J end by 5 bases, with 11 bases between. CDR1 is SGHRS and CDR2 is YFSETQ in the germline V gene. CDR3 length: 15 amino acids. CDR3 DNA: TGCGCCAGCAGCTTGGAGTACAGGCGGACCGGGGAGCTGTTTTTT. It yields the protein CASSLEYRRTGELFF.

The genes are TRBV19 and TRBJ2-1, with D perhaps TRBD2 (5 bases). Looked up from germline, CDR1 is LNHDA and CDR2 is SQIVND (reference sequence). Trimming shortened V by 6 bases and J by 5 bases, and 14 bases separated the two germline ends. There are 14 residues in the CDR3. The CDR3 region has the DNA TGTGCCAGTAGCGACTCCGGGATAAACAATGAGCAGTTCTTC. Its translation: CASSDSGINNEQFF. Complete variable domain (other parts from reference TRBV19 and TRBJ2-1): DGGITQSPKYLFRKEGQNVTLSCEQNLNHDAMYWYRQDPGQGLRLIYYSQIVNDFQKGDIAEGYSVSREKKESFPLTVTSAQKNPTAFYLCASSDSGINNEQFFGPGTRLTVL.

This chain links TRBV6-6 with TRBJ2-3, with D unclear. This CDR3 is 13 amino acids long. V shed 4 bases and J shed 12 bases, with 17 bases lying between them. The germline V gene encodes CDR1 MNHNY and CDR2 SVGAGI (reference sequence). The chain's CDR3 is CASSSPPGPTQYF. CDR3 DNA sequence: TGTGCCAGCAGTTCCCCCCCGGGCCCCACCCAGTATTTT.

This chain connects TRBV6-5 to TRBJ2-5; 7 bases map to TRBD1. After removal of 5 bases from V and 7 bases from J, the junction contained 10 bases not matched to a gene. There are 14 residues in the CDR3. Per the germline V gene, CDR1 is MNHEY and CDR2 is SVGAGI. The CDR3 nucleotides are TGTGCCAGCAGTACGGACAGGCCCCGCGGGACCCAGTACTTC. It translates to CASSTDRPRGTQYF.

Details on this clone: One end of the junction fails to match germline, which may point to a read error. The rearrangement links TRBV4-1 to TRBJ1-2; D gene unclear. Germline V gene lookup returns CDR1 MGHRA and CDR2 YSYEKL. The CDR3 extends over 12 amino acids. The CDR3 DNA sequence: TGCGCCAGCAGCCAAGAGTCGCAGCCTCAAGCTTTC. Translation gives CASSQESQPQAF.

This clone was seen a single time. V gene TRBV7-2 combines with J gene TRBJ2-3; D is unclear. This CDR3 comprises 14 residues. The V end lost 5 bases, the J end lost 0 bases, and 9 bases lay between the germline ends. The germline V gene encodes CDR1 SGHTA and CDR2 FQGNSA. The CDR3 is CASSPFASTDTQYF. The CDR3 nucleotides read TGTGCCAGCAGCCCGTTCGCTAGCACAGATACGCAGTATTTT.

Worth noting for this clone: The same CDR3 arises from other DNA sequences in this sample as well. The CDR3 spells CASSLELGSYEQYF. The CDR3 DNA is TGTGCCAGCAGCTTAGAGTTGGGCTCCTACGAGCAGTACTTC. The genes are TRBV11-2 and TRBJ2-7; D unresolved. The CDR3 loop spans 14 amino acids. Trimming took off 0 bases at V and 0 bases at J, with 6 bases between the two ends. Looked up from germline, CDR1 is SGHAT and CDR2 is FQNNGV.

This clone showed up just once. This chain joins TRBV30 and TRBJ1-6; no clear D gene. Deletions cut 0 bases from V and 0 bases from J, with 18 bases between. CDR1 is GTSNPN, CDR2 SVGIG, per germline (reference sequence). The CDR3 spans 19 residues. CDR3 bases: TGTGCCTGGAGTGTTTCCGGGAAAGTCTCTGACTCCTATAATTCACCCCTCCACTTT. It specifies CAWSVSGKVSDSYNSPLHF. Full variable domain (outside the CDR3, taken from reference TRBV30 and TRBJ1-6): SQTIHQWPATLVQPVGSPLSLECTVEGTSNPNLYWYRQAAGRGLQLLFYSVGIGQISSEVPQNLSASRPQDRQFILSSKKLLLSDSGFYLCAWSVSGKVSDSYNSPLHFGNGTRLTVT.

This chain joins TRBV9 and TRBJ1-2; maybe TRBD1 (6 bases). From germline, CDR1 is SGDLS and CDR2 YYNGEE. Deletions cut 0 bases from V and 8 bases from J, with 14 bases between. The CDR3 consists of 14 residues. The CDR3 region is CASSVVAGDYGYTF. CDR3 bases: TGTGCCAGCAGCGTAGTCGCAGGGGATTACGGCTACACCTTC.

A single count supports this clone. The V and J genes are TRBV6-1 and TRBJ1-1; unclear D gene. The CDR3 is 14 residues long. Trimming removed 4 bases at V and 1 base at J, with 10 bases between. Germline CDR1 MNHNS, CDR2 SASEGT. The CDR3 bases are TGTGCCAGCAGTGCAAGAACAGAGAACACTGAAGCTTTCTTT. Its translation: CASSARTENTEAFF.

The V gene is TRBV7-2, the J gene TRBJ1-6; a possible D gene is TRBD1 (6 bases). V shed 5 bases and J shed 7 bases, with 21 bases lying between them. In germline, CDR1 is SGHTA, CDR2 FQGNSA. There are 17 residues in the CDR3. In DNA form, the CDR3 reads TGTGCCAGCAGCGAGGGACCCACGGGGGCAACCAATTCACCCCTCCACTTT. Amino acids: CASSEGPTGATNSPLHF.

The chain is built from TRBV10-3 and TRBJ2-1; the D is unclear. The CDR3 totals 13 residues. Trimming cost V 4 bases and J 10 bases, with 14 bases left between them. Germline V gives CDR1 ENHRY, CDR2 SYGVKD. CDR3 DNA sequence: TGTGCCATCAGTGTTGAGGCCGAGTGGGAGCAGTTCTTC. As protein: CAISVEAEWEQFF.

V and J are TRBV28 and TRBJ2-2; D gene unclear. The CDR3 spans 12 residues. The ends were cut back, 3 bases at V and 3 bases at J, with 2 bases in the middle. Germline lookup yields CDR1 MDHEN and CDR2 SYDVKM. CDR3 loop: CASSFDTGELFF. In nucleotides, the CDR3 is TGTGCCAGCAGTTTCGACACCGGGGAGCTGTTTTTT. The whole variable domain, remainder taken from reference TRBV28 and TRBJ2-2, is DVKVTQSSRYLVKRTGEKVFLECVQDMDHENMFWYRQDPGLGLRLIYFSYDVKMKEKGDIPEGYSVSREKKERFSLILESASTNQTSMYLCASSFDTGELFFGEGSRLTVL.

The V call is TRBV5-1, the J call TRBJ2-7; tentative D call: TRBD1 (6 bases). Germline V lookup: CDR1 SGHRS, CDR2 YFSETQ. This CDR3 is 13 amino acids long. V lost 0 bases to trimming and J lost 6 bases, with 10 bases between them. The chain's CDR3 is CASSLVTGTEQYF. The CDR3 bases are TGCGCCAGCAGCTTGGTAACAGGGACCGAGCAGTACTTC.

CDR3 protein: CASSQELVYEQYF. The CDR3 nucleotides are TGCGCCAGCAGCCAAGAGCTAGTCTACGAGCAGTACTTC. The chain combines TRBV4-3 with TRBJ2-7, with D hard to call. The CDR3 is 13 residues long. Germline CDR1 reads LGHNA; CDR2 reads YSLEER. Trimming stripped 0 bases from V and 3 bases from J, with 6 bases between.

CDR3 amino acids: CASSAGQAGDTQYF. The CDR3 DNA is TGTGCCAGCAGCGCAGGACAGGCAGGGGATACGCAGTATTTT. The chain employs TRBV6-1 and TRBJ2-3; 7 bases line up with TRBD1. This CDR3 is built from 14 residues. Germline CDR1 reads MNHNS; CDR2 reads SASEGT. With 6 bases clipped from V and 6 bases from J, the junction kept 9 bases outside the gene matches.

The chain is built from TRBV7-2 and TRBJ1-6; 9 bases match TRBD1. This CDR3 comprises 14 residues. Trimming at V came to 5 bases and at J to 7 bases, leaving 3 bases not matched to a gene. Germline CDR1 reads SGHTA; CDR2 reads FQGNSA. CDR3 protein: CASSQGQGNSPLHF. For the CDR3, the DNA is TGTGCCAGCAGCCAGGGACAGGGAAATTCACCCCTCCACTTT.

This rearrangement joins TRBV27 to TRBJ2-1; possibly TRBD1 or TRBD2 for D (6 bases each). Germline V lookup: CDR1 MNHEY, CDR2 SMNVEV (reference sequence). CDR3 length: 15 amino acids. The V and J ends lost 2 bases and 7 bases respectively, with 15 bases between them. CDR3 nucleotide sequence: TGTGCCAGCAGTTTAATGGCGGGAACAGGGAATGAGCAGTTCTTC. This gives the protein CASSLMAGTGNEQFF.